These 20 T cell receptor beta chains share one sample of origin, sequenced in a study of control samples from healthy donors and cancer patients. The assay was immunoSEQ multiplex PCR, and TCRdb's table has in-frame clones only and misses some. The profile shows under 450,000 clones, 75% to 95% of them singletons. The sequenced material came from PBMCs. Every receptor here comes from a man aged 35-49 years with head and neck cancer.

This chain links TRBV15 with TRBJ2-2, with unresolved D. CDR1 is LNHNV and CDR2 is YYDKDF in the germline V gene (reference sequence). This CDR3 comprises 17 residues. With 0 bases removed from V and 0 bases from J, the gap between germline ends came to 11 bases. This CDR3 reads CATSRDRNRANTGELFF. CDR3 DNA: TGTGCCACCAGCAGAGATCGGAATCGTGCGAACACCGGGGAGCTGTTTTTT.

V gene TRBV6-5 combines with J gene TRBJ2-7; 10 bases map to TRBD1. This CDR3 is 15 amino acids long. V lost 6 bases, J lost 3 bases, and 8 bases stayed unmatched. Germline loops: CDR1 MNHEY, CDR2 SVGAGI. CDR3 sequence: CASRSSRDRGYEQYF. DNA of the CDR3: TGTGCCAGCAGATCCTCCCGGGACAGGGGCTACGAGCAGTACTTC.

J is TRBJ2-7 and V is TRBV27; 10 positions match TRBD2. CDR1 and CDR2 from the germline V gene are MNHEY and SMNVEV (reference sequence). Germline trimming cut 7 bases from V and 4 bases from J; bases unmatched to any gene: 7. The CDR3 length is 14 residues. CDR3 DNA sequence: TGTGCCAGCAAGAGGCTAGCGGGAGAGTACGAGCAGTACTTC. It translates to CASKRLAGEYEQYF.

The CDR3 coding sequence is TGTGCCTGGAACGCGGGGGTACAGGGCTACGAGCAGTACTTC. Translation gives CAWNAGVQGYEQYF. V gene TRBV30 combines with J gene TRBJ2-7; the D gene is possibly TRBD2 (7 bases). Trimming cost V 4 bases and J 3 bases, with 16 bases left between them. This CDR3 has 14 residues. Germline V gene sequence: CDR1 GTSNPN, CDR2 SVGIG (reference sequence).

CDR3 residues: CASSPRVTPGANVLTF. CDR3 nucleotide sequence: TGTGCCAGCTCACCACGAGTCACCCCTGGGGCCAACGTCCTGACTTTC. The V and J genes are TRBV18 and TRBJ2-6; D unclear. The CDR3 is 16 amino acids. Trimming took off 1 base at V and 2 bases at J, with 9 bases between the two ends. Germline assignment: CDR1 KGHSH and CDR2 LQKENI.

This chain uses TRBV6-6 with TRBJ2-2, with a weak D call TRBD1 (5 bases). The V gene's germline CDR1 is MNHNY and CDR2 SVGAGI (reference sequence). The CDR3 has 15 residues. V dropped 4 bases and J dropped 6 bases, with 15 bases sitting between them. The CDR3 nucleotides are TGTGCCAGCAGTTTAGGGGCCACCCCGGCCGGGGAGCTGTTTTTT. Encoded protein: CASSLGATPAGELFF.

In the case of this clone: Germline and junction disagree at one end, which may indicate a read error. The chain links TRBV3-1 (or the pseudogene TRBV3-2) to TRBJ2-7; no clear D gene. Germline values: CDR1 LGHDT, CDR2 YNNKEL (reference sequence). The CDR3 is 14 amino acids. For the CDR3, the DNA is TGTGCCAGCAGCCCAGTAAGAAGGACCTACGCGCAGTACTTC. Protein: CASSPVRRTYAQYF.

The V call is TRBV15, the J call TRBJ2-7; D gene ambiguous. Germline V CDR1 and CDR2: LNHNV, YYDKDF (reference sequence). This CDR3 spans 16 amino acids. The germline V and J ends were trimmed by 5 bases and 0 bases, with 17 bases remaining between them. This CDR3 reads CATSPRGLLSSYEQYF. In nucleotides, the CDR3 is TGTGCCACCAGCCCAAGAGGCCTTCTTAGCTCCTACGAGCAGTACTTC.

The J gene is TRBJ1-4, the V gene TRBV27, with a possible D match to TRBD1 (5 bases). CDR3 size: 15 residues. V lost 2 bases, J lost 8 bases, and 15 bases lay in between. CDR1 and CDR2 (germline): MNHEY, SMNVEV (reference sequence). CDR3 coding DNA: TGTGCCAGCAGTTTACGGGGGGTTAAAAGGGAAAAACTGTTTTTT. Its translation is CASSLRGVKREKLFF.

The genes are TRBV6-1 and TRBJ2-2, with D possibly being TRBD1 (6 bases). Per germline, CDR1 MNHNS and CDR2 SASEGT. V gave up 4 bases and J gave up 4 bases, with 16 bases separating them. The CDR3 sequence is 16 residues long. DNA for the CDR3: TGTGCCAGCAGTGCCAGGGGTACGAACGGCACCGGGGAGCTGTTTTTT. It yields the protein CASSARGTNGTGELFF.

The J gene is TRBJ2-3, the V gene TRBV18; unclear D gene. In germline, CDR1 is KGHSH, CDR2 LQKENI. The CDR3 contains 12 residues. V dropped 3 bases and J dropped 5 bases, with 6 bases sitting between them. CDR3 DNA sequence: TGTGCCAGCTCACCTGGTAAAGATACGCAGTATTTT. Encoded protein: CASSPGKDTQYF.

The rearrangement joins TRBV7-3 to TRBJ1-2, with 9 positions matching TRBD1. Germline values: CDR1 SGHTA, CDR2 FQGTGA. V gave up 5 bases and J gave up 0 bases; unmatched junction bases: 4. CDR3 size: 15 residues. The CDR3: CASSPQGASNYGYTF. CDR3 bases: TGTGCCAGCAGCCCACAGGGGGCCTCTAACTATGGCTACACCTTC.

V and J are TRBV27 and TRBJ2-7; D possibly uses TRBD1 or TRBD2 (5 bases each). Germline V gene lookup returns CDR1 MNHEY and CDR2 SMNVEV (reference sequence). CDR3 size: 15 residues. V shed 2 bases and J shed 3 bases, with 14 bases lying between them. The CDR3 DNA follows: TGTGCCAGCAGTTTAGCCGGGACGATGAACTACGAGCAGTACTTC. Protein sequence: CASSLAGTMNYEQYF.

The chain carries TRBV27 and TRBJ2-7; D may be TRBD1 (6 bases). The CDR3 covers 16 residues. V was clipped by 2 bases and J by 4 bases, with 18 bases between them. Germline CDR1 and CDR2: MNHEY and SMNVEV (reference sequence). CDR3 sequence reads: CASSLIPTGIMYEQYF. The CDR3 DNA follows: TGTGCCAGCAGTTTAATACCCACAGGGATAATGTACGAGCAGTACTTC.

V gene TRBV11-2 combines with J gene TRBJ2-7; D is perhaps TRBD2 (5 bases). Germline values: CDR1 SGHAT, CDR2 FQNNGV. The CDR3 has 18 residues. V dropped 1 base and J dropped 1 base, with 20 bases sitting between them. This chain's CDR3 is CASSLVLMRGSASYEQYF. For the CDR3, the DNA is TGTGCCAGCAGCTTAGTACTTATGAGAGGGAGCGCTTCCTACGAGCAGTACTTC.

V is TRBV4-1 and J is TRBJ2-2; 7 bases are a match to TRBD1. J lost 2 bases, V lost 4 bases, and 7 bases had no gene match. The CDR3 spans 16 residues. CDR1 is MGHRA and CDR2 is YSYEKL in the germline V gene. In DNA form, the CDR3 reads TGCGCCAGCAGCCTTCAACGACAGGGAAACACCGGGGAGCTGTTTTTT. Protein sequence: CASSLQRQGNTGELFF.

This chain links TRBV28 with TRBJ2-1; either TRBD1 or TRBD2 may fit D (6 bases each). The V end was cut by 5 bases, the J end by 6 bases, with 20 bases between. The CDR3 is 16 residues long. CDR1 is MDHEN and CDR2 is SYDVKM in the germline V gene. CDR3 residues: CASSPRLGQPINEQFF. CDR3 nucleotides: TGTGCCAGCAGTCCGCGACTAGGACAGCCAATCAATGAGCAGTTCTTC.

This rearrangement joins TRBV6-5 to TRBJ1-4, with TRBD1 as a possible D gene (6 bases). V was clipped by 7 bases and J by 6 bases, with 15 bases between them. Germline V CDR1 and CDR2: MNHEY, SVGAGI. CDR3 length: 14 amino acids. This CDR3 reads CASKQGQRYEKLFF. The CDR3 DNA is TGTGCCAGCAAACAGGGCCAGCGCTATGAAAAACTGTTTTTT.

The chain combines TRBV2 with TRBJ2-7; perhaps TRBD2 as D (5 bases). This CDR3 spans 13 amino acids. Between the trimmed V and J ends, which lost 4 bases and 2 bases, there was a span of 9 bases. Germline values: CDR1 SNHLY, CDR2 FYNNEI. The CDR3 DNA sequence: TGTGCCAGCAGTGGTTTCGGGGCCTACGAGCAGTACTTC. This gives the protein CASSGFGAYEQYF.

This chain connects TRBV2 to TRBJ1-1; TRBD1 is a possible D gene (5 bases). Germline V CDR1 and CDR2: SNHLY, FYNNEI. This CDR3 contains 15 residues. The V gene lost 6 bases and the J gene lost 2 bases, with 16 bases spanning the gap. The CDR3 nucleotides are TGTGCCAGCAGGGTCTTAAAGGGGAAAAACACTGAAGCTTTCTTT. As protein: CASRVLKGKNTEAFF.